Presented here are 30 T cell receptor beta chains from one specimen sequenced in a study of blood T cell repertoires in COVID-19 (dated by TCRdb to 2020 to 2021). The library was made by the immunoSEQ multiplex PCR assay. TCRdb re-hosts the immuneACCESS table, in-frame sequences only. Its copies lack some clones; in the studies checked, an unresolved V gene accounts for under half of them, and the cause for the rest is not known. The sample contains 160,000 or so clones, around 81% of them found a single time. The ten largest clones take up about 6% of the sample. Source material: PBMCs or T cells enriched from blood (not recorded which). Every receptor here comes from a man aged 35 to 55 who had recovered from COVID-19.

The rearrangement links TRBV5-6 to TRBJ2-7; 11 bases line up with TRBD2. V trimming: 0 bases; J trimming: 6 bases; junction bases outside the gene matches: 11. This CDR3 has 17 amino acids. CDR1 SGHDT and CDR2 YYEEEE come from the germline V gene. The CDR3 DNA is TGTGCCAGCAGCTTGGTGTACGGGACTAGCGGACTACGCGAGCAGTACTTC. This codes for CASSLVYGTSGLREQYF.

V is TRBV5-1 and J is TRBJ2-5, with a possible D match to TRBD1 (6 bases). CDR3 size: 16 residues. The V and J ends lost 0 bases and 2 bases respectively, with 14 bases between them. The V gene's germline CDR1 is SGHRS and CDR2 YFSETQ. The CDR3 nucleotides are TGCGCCAGCAGCTTGGCAGGTGGACAGCTACAAGAGACCCAGTACTTC. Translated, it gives CASSLAGGQLQETQYF.

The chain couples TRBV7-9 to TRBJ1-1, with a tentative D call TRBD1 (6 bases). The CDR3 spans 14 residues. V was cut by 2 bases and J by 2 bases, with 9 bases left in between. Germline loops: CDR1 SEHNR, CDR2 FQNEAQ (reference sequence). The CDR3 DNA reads TGTGCCAGCAGCTTACGACAGGATAACACTGAAGCTTTCTTT. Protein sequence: CASSLRQDNTEAFF.

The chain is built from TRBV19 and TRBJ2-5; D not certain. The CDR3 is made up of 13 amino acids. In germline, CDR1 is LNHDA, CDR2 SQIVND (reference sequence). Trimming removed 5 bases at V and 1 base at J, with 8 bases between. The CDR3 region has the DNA TGTGCCAGTAGTCTCCGGGTCCAAGAGACCCAGTACTTC. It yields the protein CASSLRVQETQYF.

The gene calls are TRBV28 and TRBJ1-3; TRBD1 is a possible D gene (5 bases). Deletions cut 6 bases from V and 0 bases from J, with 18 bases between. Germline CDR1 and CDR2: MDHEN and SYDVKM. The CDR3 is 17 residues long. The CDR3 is CASRPTGGSSSGNTIYF. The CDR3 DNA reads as TGTGCCAGCAGGCCCACCGGGGGTTCAAGCTCTGGAAACACCATATATTTT.

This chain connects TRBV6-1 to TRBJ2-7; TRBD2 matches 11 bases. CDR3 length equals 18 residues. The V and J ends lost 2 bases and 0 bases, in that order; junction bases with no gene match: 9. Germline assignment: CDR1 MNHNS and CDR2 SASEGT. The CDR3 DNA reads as TGTGCCAGCAGTGAACTAGCGGGGGGACAATTATTCTCCTACGAGCAGTACGTC. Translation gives CASSELAGGQLFSYEQYV.

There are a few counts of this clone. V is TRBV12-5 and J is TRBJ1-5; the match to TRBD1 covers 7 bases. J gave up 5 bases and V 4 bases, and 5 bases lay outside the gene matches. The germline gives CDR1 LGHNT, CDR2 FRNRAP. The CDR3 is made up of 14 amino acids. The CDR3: CASGSGTEYQPQHF. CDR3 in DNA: TGTGCTAGTGGTTCCGGGACAGAGTATCAGCCCCAGCATTTT.

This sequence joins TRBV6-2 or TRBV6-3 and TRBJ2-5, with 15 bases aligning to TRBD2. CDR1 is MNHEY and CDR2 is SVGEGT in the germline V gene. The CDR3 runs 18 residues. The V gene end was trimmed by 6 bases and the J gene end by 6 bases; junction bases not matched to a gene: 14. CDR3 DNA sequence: TGTGCCAGCAGCCCTCCCCCGGGACTAGCGGGGGGAGGGAAGACCCAGTACTTC. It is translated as CASSPPPGLAGGGKTQYF.

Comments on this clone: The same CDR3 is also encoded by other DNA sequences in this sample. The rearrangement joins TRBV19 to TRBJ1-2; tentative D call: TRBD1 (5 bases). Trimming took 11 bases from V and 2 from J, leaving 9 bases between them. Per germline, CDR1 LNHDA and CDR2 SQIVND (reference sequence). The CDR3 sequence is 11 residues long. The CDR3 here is CASGGNYGYTF. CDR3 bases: TGTGCCTCGGGGGGGAACTATGGCTACACCTTC.

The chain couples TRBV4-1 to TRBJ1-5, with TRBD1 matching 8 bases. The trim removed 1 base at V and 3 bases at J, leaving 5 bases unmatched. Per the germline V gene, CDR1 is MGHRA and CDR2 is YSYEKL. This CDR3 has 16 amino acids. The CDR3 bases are TGCGCCAGCAGCCAAGGAGCAGGGGGCAACAATCAGCCCCAGCATTTT. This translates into CASSQGAGGNNQPQHF.

In nucleotides, the CDR3 is TGTGCCAGCAGCTTGGGACAGGGTAGGTCCTACGAGCAGTACTTC. Translating it yields CASSLGQGRSYEQYF. The chain links TRBV7-8 to TRBJ2-7, with 9 bases lining up with TRBD1. This CDR3 region has 15 residues. In germline, CDR1 is SGHVS, CDR2 FQNEAQ. V lost 3 bases and J lost 1; bases outside the gene matches: 4.

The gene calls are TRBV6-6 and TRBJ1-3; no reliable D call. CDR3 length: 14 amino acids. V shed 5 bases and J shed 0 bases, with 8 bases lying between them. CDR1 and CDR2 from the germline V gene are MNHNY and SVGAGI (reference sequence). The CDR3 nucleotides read TGTGCCAGCAGTCTAGAAGACTCTGGAAACACCATATATTTT. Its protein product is CASSLEDSGNTIYF.

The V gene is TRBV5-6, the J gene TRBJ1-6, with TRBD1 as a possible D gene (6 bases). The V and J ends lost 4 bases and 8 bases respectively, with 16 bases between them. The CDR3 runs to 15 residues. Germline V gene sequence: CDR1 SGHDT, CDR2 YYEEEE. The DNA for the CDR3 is TGTGCCAGCAGCCCCATTGGGGGGGGCCATTCACCCCTCCACTTT. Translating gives CASSPIGGGHSPLHF.

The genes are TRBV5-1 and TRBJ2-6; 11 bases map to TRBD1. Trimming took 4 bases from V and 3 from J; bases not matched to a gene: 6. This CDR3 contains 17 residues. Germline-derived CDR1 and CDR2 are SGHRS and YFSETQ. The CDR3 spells CASSPGQGGFGANVLTF. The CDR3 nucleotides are TGCGCCAGCAGCCCGGGACAGGGGGGCTTTGGGGCCAACGTCCTGACTTTC.

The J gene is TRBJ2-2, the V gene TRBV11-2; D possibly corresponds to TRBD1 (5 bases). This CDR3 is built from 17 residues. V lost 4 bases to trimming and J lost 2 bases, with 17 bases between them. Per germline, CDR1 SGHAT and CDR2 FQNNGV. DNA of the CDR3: TGTGCCAGCAGCTCCTATAGATCAGGGTCCAACACCGGGGAGCTGTTTTTT. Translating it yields CASSSYRSGSNTGELFF.

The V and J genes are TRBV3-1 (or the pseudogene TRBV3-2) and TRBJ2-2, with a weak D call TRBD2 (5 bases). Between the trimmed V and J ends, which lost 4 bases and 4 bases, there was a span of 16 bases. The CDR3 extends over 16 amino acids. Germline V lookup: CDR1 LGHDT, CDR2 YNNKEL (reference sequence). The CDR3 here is CASSPGLLVTTGELFF. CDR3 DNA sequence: TGTGCCAGCAGCCCCGGATTACTAGTGACCACCGGGGAGCTGTTTTTT.

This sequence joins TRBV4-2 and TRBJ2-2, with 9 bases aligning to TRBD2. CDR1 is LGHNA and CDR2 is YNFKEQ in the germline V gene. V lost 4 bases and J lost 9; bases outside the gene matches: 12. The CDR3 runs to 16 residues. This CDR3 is CASSPGGGGTSRELFF. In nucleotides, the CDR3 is TGTGCCAGCAGCCCCGGCGGGGGGGGGACCTCCCGGGAGCTGTTTTTT.

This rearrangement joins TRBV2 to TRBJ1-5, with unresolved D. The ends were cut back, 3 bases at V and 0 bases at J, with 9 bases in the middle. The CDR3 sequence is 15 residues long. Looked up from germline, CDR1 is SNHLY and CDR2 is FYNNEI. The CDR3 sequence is CASSDGQNSNQPQHF. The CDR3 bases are TGTGCCAGCAGTGATGGGCAGAATAGCAATCAGCCCCAGCATTTT.

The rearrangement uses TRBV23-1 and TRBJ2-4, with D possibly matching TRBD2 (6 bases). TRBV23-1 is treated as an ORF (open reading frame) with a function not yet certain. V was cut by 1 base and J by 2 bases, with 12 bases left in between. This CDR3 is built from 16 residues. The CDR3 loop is CASSQWGVRTKNIQYF. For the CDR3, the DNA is TGCGCCAGCAGTCAATGGGGGGTTAGGACCAAAAACATTCAGTACTTC.

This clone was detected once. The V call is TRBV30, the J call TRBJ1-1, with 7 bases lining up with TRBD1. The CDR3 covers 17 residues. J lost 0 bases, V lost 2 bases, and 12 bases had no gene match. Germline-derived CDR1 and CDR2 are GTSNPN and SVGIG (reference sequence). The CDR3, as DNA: TGTGCCTGGAGTCTGGGGACAGTCGGACTCATGAACACTGAAGCTTTCTTT. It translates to CAWSLGTVGLMNTEAFF. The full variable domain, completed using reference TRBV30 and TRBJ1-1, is SQTIHQWPATLVQPVGSPLSLECTVEGTSNPNLYWYRQAAGRGLQLLFYSVGIGQISSEVPQNLSASRPQDRQFILSSKKLLLSDSGFYLCAWSLGTVGLMNTEAFFGQGTRLTVV.

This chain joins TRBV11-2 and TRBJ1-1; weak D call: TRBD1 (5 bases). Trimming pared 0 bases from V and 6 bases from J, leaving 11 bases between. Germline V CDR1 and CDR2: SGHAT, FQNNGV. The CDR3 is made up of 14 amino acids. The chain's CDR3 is CASSLDGGIPEAFF. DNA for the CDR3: TGTGCCAGCAGCTTAGATGGGGGGATCCCTGAAGCTTTCTTT.

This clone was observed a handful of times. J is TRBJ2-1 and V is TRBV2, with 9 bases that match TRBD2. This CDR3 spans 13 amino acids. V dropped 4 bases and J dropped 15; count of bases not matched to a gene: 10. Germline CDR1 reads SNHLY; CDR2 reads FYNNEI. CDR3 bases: TGTGCCAGCAGTGCTAGTGAGCTAGCGGGGTGGTTCTTC. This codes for CASSASELAGWFF. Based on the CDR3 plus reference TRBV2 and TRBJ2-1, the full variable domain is EPEVTQTPSHQVTQMGQEVILRCVPISNHLYFYWYRQILGQKVEFLVSFYNNEISEKSEIFDDQFSVERPDGSNFTLKIRSTKLEDSAMYFCASSASELAGWFFGPGTRLTVL.

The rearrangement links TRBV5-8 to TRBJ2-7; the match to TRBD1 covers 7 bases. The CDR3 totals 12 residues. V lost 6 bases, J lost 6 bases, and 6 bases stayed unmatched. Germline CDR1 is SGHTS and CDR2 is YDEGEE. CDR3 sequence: CASNPGTVEQYV. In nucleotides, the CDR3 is TGTGCCAGCAACCCCGGGACAGTCGAGCAGTACGTC.

CDR3 amino acids: CASSLQPGTGDGYTF. The CDR3 bases are TGTGCCAGTAGTCTACAACCGGGGACAGGGGATGGCTACACCTTC. V is TRBV19 and J is TRBJ1-2; the match to TRBD1 covers 10 bases. This CDR3 comprises 15 residues. CDR1 and CDR2 from the germline V gene are LNHDA and SQIVND (reference sequence). V shed 5 bases and J 6 bases; nucleotides not matched to a gene: 9.

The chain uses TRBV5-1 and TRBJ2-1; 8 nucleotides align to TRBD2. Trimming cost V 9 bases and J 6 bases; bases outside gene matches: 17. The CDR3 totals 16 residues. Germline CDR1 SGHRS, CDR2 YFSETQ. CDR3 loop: CATQSGGGYSGNEQFF. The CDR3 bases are TGCGCCACCCAGAGCGGGGGCGGTTATTCAGGCAATGAGCAGTTCTTC. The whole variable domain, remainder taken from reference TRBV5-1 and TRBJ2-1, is KAGVTQTPRYLIKTRGQQVTLSCSPISGHRSVSWYQQTPGQGLQFLFEYFSETQRNKGNFPGRFSGRQFSNSRSEMNVSTLELGDSALYLCATQSGGGYSGNEQFFGPGTRLTVL.

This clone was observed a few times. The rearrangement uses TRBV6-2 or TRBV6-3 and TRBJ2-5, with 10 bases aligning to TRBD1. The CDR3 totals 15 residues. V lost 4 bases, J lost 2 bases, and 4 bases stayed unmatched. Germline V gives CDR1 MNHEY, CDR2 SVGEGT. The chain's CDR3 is CASSSRDRGQETQYF. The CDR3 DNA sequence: TGTGCCAGCAGTTCTCGGGACAGGGGTCAAGAGACCCAGTACTTC.

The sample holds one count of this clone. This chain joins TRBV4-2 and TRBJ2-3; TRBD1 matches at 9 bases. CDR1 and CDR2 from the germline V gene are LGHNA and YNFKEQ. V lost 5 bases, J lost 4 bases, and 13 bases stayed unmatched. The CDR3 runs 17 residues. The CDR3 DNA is TGTGCCAGCAGCGTCGAGGGGACAGGGATGTGGGCAGATACGCAGTATTTT. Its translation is CASSVEGTGMWADTQYF.

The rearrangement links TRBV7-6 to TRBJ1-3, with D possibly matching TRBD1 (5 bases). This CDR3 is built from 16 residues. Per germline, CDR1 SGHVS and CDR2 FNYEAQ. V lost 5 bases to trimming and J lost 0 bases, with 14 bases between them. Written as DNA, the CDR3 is TGTGCCAGCAGCCAAAACCCGGGACTCTCTGGAAACACCATATATTTT. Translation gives CASSQNPGLSGNTIYF.

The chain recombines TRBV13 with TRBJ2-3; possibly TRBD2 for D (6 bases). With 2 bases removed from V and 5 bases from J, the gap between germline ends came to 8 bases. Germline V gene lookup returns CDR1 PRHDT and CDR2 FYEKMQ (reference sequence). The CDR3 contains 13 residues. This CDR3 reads CASSLSGVDTQYF. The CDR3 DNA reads TGTGCCAGCAGCTTATCGGGGGTAGATACGCAGTATTTT.

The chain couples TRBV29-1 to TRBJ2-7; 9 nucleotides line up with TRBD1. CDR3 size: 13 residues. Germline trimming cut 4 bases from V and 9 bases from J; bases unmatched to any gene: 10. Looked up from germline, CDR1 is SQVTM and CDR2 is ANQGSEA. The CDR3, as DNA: TGCAGCGTTGCAAGTGGGACAGGGAGGTCGCAGTACTTC. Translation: CSVASGTGRSQYF.